The 22 T cell receptor beta chains given below trace back to one sample, sequenced in a study of T cell responses to AZD1222 COVID-19 vaccine. Repertoires were generated with immunoSEQ multiplex PCR, while TCRdb's copy carries only in-frame clones and drops some. This sample has about 140,000 clones, with around nine tenths found just once. The sequencing used peripheral blood, collected on day 0 of AZD1222 vaccination. These receptor sequences come from an adult in good health.

This clone is a singleton in its sample. The rearrangement links TRBV5-1 to TRBJ2-5, with no clear D. Germline-derived CDR1 and CDR2 are SGHRS and YFSETQ. Deletions cut 4 bases from V and 3 bases from J, with 10 bases between. CDR3 length: 13 amino acids. CDR3 region: CASSLSSKETQYF. The DNA for the CDR3 is TGCGCCAGCAGCCTGTCCTCTAAAGAGACCCAGTACTTC.

The V call is TRBV2, the J call TRBJ2-7, with 7 bases fitting TRBD2. CDR1 and CDR2 from the germline V gene are SNHLY and FYNNEI. The CDR3 has 14 amino acids. V was pared by 6 bases and J by 7 bases, with 12 bases of the junction left unmatched. CDR3 in DNA: TGTGCCAGCAGGAGGGGAGGGGCCTACGAGGAGCAGTACTTC. Its protein product is CASRRGGAYEEQYF.

V and J are TRBV6-5 and TRBJ1-1; TRBD1 might be the D (6 bases). This CDR3 comprises 14 residues. Between the trimmed V and J ends, which lost 6 bases and 1 base, there was a span of 12 bases. Per the germline V gene, CDR1 is MNHEY and CDR2 is SVGAGI. In DNA, the CDR3 is TGTGCCAGCAGGGGACAAACGCCGAACACTGAAGCTTTCTTT. Protein: CASRGQTPNTEAFF.

The chain uses TRBV28 and TRBJ2-7; TRBD2 matches at 11 bases. The CDR3 is 14 amino acids. J gave up 9 bases and V 4 bases, and 8 bases lay outside the gene matches. The germline CDR1 and CDR2 sequences are MDHEN and SYDVKM. CDR3 bases: TGTGCCAGCAGTTACTTAGCGGGAGGGCCCGTGCAGTACTTC. It translates to CASSYLAGGPVQYF.

The chain is built from TRBV28 and TRBJ2-6, with D uncertain. CDR3 length: 14 amino acids. Trimming removed 3 bases at V and 9 bases at J, with 12 bases between. Germline V gives CDR1 MDHEN, CDR2 SYDVKM. DNA for the CDR3: TGTGCCAGCAGTTTCCCGATGACGGACAACGTCCTGACTTTC. It is translated as CASSFPMTDNVLTF.

The chain combines TRBV18 with TRBJ2-6; D is perhaps TRBD1 (5 bases). CDR1 is KGHSH and CDR2 is LQKENI in the germline V gene. Trimming stripped 1 base from V and 5 bases from J, with 9 bases between. The CDR3 extends over 15 amino acids. CDR3 nucleotide sequence: TGTGCCAGCTCACCACGCAGGGATTGGGCCAACGTCCTGACTTTC. This encodes CASSPRRDWANVLTF.

The chain carries TRBV27 and TRBJ1-5; the D gene is possibly TRBD1 (6 bases). The germline V gene encodes CDR1 MNHEY and CDR2 SMNVEV (reference sequence). The CDR3 length is 14 residues. V was trimmed by 3 bases and J by 8 bases, leaving 14 bases between them. The CDR3 DNA follows: TGTGCCAGCAGTTTGGTTAGGGGGTGGGAGCCCCAGCATTTT. Translation: CASSLVRGWEPQHF.

This clone was observed a single time. The chain joins TRBV20-1 to TRBJ2-1; D is perhaps TRBD1 or TRBD2 (5 bases each). The CDR3 loop spans 10 amino acids. The germline CDR1 and CDR2 sequences are DFQATT and SNEGSKA (reference sequence). The V end lost 6 bases, the J end lost 7 bases, and 7 bases lay between the germline ends. Here the CDR3 reads CSARENEQFF. DNA for the CDR3: TGCAGTGCCAGGGAGAATGAGCAGTTCTTC.

This clone occurred once. The gene calls are TRBV6-5 and TRBJ2-5; the D is unclear. V shed 10 bases and J shed 4 bases, with 16 bases lying between them. Germline values: CDR1 MNHEY, CDR2 SVGAGI. The CDR3 length is 13 residues. As DNA, the CDR3 is TGTGCCATCTCCAGGTTTTTAGGAGAGACCCAGTACTTC. It is translated as CAISRFLGETQYF.

CDR3 in amino acids: CASRGGGNEQYF. In DNA form, the CDR3 reads TGTGCTAGTCGAGGGGGGGGAAACGAGCAGTACTTC. The rearrangement links TRBV12-5 to TRBJ2-7, with D possibly matching TRBD2 (7 bases). V was shortened by 8 bases and J by 5 bases, with 13 bases between the two germline ends. Germline V CDR1 and CDR2: LGHNT, FRNRAP. The CDR3 loop spans 12 amino acids.

For the CDR3, the DNA is TGTGCCAGCAGCTTTACGGGGGACGAGCAGTACTTC. Translating gives CASSFTGDEQYF. The rearrangement uses TRBV7-9 and TRBJ2-7, with TRBD2 as a possible D gene (6 bases). CDR1 and CDR2 from the germline V gene are SEHNR and FQNEAQ (reference sequence). The CDR3 consists of 12 residues. V was shortened by 3 bases and J by 5 bases, with 8 bases between the two germline ends.

The V gene is TRBV24-1, the J gene TRBJ2-1; perhaps TRBD2 as D (6 bases). The V and J ends lost 5 bases and 5 bases respectively, with 12 bases between them. Germline loops: CDR1 KGHDR, CDR2 SFDVKD. The CDR3 spans 14 residues. The CDR3 loop reads CATSATGGNNEQFF. CDR3 nucleotides: TGTGCCACCAGTGCGACCGGAGGGAACAATGAGCAGTTCTTC.

The V call is TRBV27, the J call TRBJ2-7; D is unclear. Trimming removed 4 bases from V and 4 bases from J, with 26 bases in between. Germline CDR1 reads MNHEY; CDR2 reads SMNVEV (reference sequence). The CDR3 spans 18 residues. CDR3 residues: CASSSAPTDIWGLYEQYF. In DNA, the CDR3 is TGTGCCAGCAGTTCGGCTCCCACTGATATCTGGGGATTATACGAGCAGTACTTC.

The V and J genes are TRBV5-4 and TRBJ1-1; tentatively, D is TRBD1 (5 bases). The germline V gene encodes CDR1 SGHNT and CDR2 YYREEE (reference sequence). The V end lost 2 bases, the J end lost 4 bases, and 15 bases lay between the germline ends. The CDR3 is 15 amino acids. The CDR3 is CASSFPSEQATEAFF. The CDR3 DNA is TGTGCCAGCAGCTTCCCTTCAGAACAGGCCACTGAAGCTTTCTTT.

The J gene is TRBJ2-7, the V gene TRBV12-5, with a tentative D call TRBD2 (5 bases). V was pared by 5 bases and J by 2 bases, with 7 bases between. Germline assignment: CDR1 LGHNT and CDR2 FRNRAP. The CDR3 has 12 amino acids. The CDR3 loop is CASGRETYEQYF. DNA of the CDR3: TGTGCTAGTGGTCGGGAAACCTACGAGCAGTACTTC.

This chain joins TRBV3-1 (or the pseudogene TRBV3-2) and TRBJ1-5; D is unclear. The CDR3 has 13 amino acids. Germline values: CDR1 LGHDT, CDR2 YNNKEL (reference sequence). V was clipped by 4 bases and J by 5 bases, with 9 bases between them. The CDR3 loop reads CASSPTLHQPQHF. CDR3 DNA: TGTGCCAGCAGCCCCACCCTCCATCAGCCCCAGCATTTT.

The rearrangement uses TRBV7-3 and TRBJ2-1; unclear D gene. This CDR3 region has 14 residues. V was trimmed by 4 bases and J by 0 bases, leaving 7 bases between them. Germline V gives CDR1 SGHTA, CDR2 FQGTGA. The CDR3: CASSSTSSYNEQFF. CDR3 bases: TGTGCCAGCAGCTCCACGAGCTCCTACAATGAGCAGTTCTTC.

This clone appeared once. The chain uses TRBV27 and TRBJ2-7, with 11 bases that match TRBD2. The CDR3 consists of 14 residues. The J segment lost 6 bases and the V segment lost 3 bases, leaving 4 bases of the junction unmatched. CDR1 and CDR2 from the germline V gene are MNHEY and SMNVEV (reference sequence). CDR3 nucleotides: TGTGCCAGCAGTTTGACTAGCGGGAACAGCGAGCAGTACTTC. Residues: CASSLTSGNSEQYF.

The chain recombines TRBV25-1 with TRBJ1-2; 7 nucleotides align to TRBD1. The V and J ends lost 6 bases and 9 bases, in that order; junction bases with no gene match: 10. Germline values: CDR1 MGHDK, CDR2 SYGVNS. The CDR3 loop spans 13 amino acids. This CDR3 reads CASRTGQGVSYTF. The CDR3 DNA follows: TGTGCCAGCAGGACCGGCCAGGGGGTGAGCTACACCTTC.

The chain employs TRBV13 and TRBJ2-7; TRBD2 matches at 9 bases. The germline V gene has CDR1 PRHDT and CDR2 FYEKMQ (reference sequence). The V segment lost 2 bases and the J segment 7 bases; nucleotides outside the gene matches: 12. The CDR3 spans 16 residues. The CDR3 spells CASSLSAGGTWEEQYF. The CDR3 DNA reads as TGTGCCAGCAGCTTATCGGCGGGAGGGACCTGGGAGGAGCAGTACTTC.

The rearrangement joins TRBV5-5 to TRBJ2-7; maybe TRBD2 (5 bases). This CDR3 is built from 13 residues. Trimming took 0 bases from V and 3 from J, leaving 7 bases between them. Germline CDR1 SGHKS, CDR2 YYEKEE (reference sequence). CDR3 sequence: CASSLVAGYEQYF. CDR3 DNA sequence: TGTGCCAGCAGCTTGGTGGCGGGCTACGAGCAGTACTTC.

This clone was detected only once. V gene TRBV10-3 combines with J gene TRBJ2-7, with no clear D. Germline-derived CDR1 and CDR2 are ENHRY and SYGVKD. Trimming took 4 bases from V and 6 from J, leaving 16 bases between them. The CDR3 is 14 residues long. In DNA, the CDR3 is TGTGCCATCAGTGGGATTGACCCGCTTGCCGAGCAGTACTTC. Translated, it gives CAISGIDPLAEQYF.